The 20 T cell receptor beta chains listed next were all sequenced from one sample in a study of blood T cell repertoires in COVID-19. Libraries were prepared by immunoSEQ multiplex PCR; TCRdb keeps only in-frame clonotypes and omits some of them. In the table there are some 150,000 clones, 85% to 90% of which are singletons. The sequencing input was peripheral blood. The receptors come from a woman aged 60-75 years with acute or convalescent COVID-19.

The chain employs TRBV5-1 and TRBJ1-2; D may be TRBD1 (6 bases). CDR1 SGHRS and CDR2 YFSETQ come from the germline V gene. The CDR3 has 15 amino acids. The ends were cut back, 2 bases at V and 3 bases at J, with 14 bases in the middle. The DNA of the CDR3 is TGCGCCAGCAGCTTCGGGACACCAAACCACTATGGCTACACCTTC. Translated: CASSFGTPNHYGYTF.

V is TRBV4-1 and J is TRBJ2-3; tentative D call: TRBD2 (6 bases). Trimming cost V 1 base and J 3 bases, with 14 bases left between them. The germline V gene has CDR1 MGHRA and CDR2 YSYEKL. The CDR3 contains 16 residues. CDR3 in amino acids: CASSQATGRETDTQYF. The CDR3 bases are TGCGCCAGCAGCCAAGCTACGGGACGGGAGACAGATACGCAGTATTTT.

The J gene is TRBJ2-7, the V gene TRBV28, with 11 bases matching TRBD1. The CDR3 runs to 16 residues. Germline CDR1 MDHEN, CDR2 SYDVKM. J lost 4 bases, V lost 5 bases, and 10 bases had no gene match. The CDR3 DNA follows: TGTGCCAGCAGTCTTATGGGGACAGGGGGAATGTACGAGCAGTACTTC. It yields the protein CASSLMGTGGMYEQYF.

The CDR3 reads CASSPLYSNQPQHF. CDR3 in DNA: TGTGCCAGCAGCCCGTTATATAGCAATCAGCCCCAGCATTTT. V is TRBV9 and J is TRBJ1-5; D ambiguous. CDR1 and CDR2 from the germline V gene are SGDLS and YYNGEE. V was pared by 4 bases and J by 0 bases, with 8 bases between. The CDR3 loop spans 14 amino acids.

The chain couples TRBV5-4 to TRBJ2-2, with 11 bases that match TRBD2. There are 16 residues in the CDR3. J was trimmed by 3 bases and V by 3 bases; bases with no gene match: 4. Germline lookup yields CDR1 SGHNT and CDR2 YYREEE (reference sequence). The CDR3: CASSSKLAGDTGELFF. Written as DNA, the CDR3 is TGTGCCAGCAGCTCCAAACTAGCGGGGGACACCGGGGAGCTGTTTTTT.

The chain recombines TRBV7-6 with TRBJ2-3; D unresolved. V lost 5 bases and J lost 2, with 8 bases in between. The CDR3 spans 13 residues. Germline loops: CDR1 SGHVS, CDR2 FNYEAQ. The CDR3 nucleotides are TGTGCCAGCAGCCCTGACTTCACAGATACGCAGTATTTT. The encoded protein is CASSPDFTDTQYF.

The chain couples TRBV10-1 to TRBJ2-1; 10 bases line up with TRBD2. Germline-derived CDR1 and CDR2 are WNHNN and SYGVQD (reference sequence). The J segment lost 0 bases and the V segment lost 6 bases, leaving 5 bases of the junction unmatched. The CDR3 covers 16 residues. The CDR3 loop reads CASRNLAGGSYNEQFF. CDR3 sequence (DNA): TGCGCCAGCAGGAACTTAGCGGGGGGCTCCTACAATGAGCAGTTCTTC.

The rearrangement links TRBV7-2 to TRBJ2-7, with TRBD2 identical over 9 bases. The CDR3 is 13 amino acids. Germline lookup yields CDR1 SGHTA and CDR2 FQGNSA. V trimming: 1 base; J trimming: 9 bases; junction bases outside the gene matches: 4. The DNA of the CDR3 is TGTGCCAGCAGCTTAGAGGTGCGGGGGGGGCAGTACTTC. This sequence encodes CASSLEVRGGQYF.

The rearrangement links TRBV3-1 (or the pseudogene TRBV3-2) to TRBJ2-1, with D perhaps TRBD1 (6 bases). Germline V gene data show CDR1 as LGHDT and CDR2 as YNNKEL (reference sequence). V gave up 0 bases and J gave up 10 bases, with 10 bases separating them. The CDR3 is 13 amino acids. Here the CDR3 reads CASSQENRDEQFF. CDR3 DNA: TGTGCCAGCAGCCAAGAAAACAGGGACGAGCAGTTCTTC.

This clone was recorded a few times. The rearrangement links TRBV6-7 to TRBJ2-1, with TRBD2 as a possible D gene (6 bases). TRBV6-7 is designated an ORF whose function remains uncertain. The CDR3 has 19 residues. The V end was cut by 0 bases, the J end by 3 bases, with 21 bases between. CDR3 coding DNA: TGTGCCAGCAGTTACTCCTACCTACCTAGCGCGCGAAGCTACAATGAGCAGTTCTTC. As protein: CASSYSYLPSARSYNEQFF.

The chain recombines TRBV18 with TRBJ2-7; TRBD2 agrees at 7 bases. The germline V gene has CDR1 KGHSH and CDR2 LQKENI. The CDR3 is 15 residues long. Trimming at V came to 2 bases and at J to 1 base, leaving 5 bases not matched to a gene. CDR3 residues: CASSPGAGISYEQYF. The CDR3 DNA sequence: TGTGCCAGCTCACCAGGAGCGGGAATATCCTACGAGCAGTACTTC.

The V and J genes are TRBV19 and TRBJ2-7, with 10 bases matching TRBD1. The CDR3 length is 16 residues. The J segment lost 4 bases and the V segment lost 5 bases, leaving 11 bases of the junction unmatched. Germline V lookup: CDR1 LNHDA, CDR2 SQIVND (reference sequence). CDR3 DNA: TGTGCCAGTAGTCCAACCGGGACAGGGGAGGAATACGAGCAGTACTTC. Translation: CASSPTGTGEEYEQYF. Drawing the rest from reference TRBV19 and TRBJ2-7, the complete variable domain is DGGITQSPKYLFRKEGQNVTLSCEQNLNHDAMYWYRQDPGQGLRLIYYSQIVNDFQKGDIAEGYSVSREKKESFPLTVTSAQKNPTAFYLCASSPTGTGEEYEQYFGPGTRLTVT.

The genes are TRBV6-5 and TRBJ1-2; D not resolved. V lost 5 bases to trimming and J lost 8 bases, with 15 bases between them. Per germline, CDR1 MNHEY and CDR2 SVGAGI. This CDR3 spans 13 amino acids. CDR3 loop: CASSPPTDTGYTF. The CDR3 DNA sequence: TGTGCCAGCAGTCCTCCGACTGATACGGGCTACACCTTC.

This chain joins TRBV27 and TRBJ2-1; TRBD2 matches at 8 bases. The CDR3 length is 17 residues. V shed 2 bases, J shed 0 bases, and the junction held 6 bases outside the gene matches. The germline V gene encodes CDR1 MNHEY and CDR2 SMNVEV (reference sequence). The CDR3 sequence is CASSLLAGPGSYNEQFF. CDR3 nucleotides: TGTGCCAGCAGTTTACTAGCGGGTCCAGGCTCCTACAATGAGCAGTTCTTC.

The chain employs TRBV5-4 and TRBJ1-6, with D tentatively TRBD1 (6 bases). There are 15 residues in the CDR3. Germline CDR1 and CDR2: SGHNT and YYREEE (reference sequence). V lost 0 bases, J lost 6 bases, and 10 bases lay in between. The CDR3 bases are TGTGCCAGCAGCTTGGCCGGACAGAGTAATTCACCCCTCCACTTT. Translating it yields CASSLAGQSNSPLHF. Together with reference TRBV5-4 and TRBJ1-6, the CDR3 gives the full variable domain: ETGVTQSPTHLIKTRGQQVTLRCSSQSGHNTVSWYQQALGQGPQFIFQYYREEENGRGNFPPRFSGLQFPNYSSELNVNALELDDSALYLCASSLAGQSNSPLHFGNGTRLTVT.

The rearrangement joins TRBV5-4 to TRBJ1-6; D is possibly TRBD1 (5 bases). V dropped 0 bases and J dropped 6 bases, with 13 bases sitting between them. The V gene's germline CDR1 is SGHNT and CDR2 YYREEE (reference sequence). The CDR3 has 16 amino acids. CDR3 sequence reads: CASSLGLAGVNSPLHF. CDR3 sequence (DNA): TGTGCCAGCAGCTTGGGACTGGCGGGGGTTAATTCACCCCTCCACTTT.

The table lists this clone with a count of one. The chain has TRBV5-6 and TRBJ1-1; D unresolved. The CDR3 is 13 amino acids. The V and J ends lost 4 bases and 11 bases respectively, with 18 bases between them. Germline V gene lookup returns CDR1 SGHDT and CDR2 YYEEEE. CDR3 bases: TGTGCCAGCAGCCATGGACTGGATGTAGATGCTTTCTTT. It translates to CASSHGLDVDAFF.

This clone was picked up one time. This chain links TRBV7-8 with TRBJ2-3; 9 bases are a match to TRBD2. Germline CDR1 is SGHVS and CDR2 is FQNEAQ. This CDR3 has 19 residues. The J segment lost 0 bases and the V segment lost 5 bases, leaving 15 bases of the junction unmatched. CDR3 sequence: CASSLLSRQRGVSTDTQYF. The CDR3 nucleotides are TGTGCCAGCAGCCTTCTGAGCCGGCAGCGGGGGGTCAGCACAGATACGCAGTATTTT. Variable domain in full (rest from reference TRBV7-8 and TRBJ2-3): GAGVSQSPRYKVAKRGQDVALRCDPISGHVSLFWYQQALGQGPEFLTYFQNEAQLDKSGLPSDRFFAERPEGSVSTLKIQRTQQEDSAVYLCASSLLSRQRGVSTDTQYFGPGTRLTVL.

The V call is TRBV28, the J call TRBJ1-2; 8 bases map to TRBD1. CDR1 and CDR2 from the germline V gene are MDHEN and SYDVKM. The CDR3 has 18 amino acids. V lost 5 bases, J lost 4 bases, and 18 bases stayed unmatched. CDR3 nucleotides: TGTGCCAGCAGTCCGCTCCGGACAGGGCTAACTGAGTCCTATGGCTACACCTTC. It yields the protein CASSPLRTGLTESYGYTF.

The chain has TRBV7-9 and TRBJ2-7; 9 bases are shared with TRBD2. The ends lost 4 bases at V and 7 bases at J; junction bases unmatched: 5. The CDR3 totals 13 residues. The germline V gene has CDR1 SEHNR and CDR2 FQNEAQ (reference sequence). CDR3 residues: CASSSSGGQEQYF. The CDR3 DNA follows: TGTGCCAGCAGCTCAAGCGGGGGGCAGGAGCAGTACTTC.